This T cell receptor beta chain was sequenced in a study of OX40 agonist ivuxolimab in advanced cancers. About the research overall: An anti-OX40 (CD134) antibody with agonistic activity, ivuxolimab, was administered to patients.

Clones were read by immunoSEQ multiplex PCR, and TCRdb kept only the in-frame ones, dropping some. Of 55,000 to 75,000 clones listed, approximately 91% are singletons. The sequence was obtained from an adult with an advanced solid tumor such as melanoma, head and neck, liver or kidney cancer. Source: CD4+ or CD8+ T cells sorted from blood, taken in a trial of the OX40 agonist ivuxolimab.

This CDR3 reads CASSLTSGQETQYF. CDR3 coding DNA: TGTGCCAGCAGTTTAACTAGCGGGCAAGAGACCCAGTACTTC. The rearrangement uses TRBV6-6 and TRBJ2-5; 9 bases agree with TRBD2. V trimming: 4 bases; J trimming: 2 bases; junction bases outside the gene matches: 2. Germline lookup yields CDR1 MNHNY and CDR2 SVGAGI (reference sequence). The length of the CDR3 is 14 residues.